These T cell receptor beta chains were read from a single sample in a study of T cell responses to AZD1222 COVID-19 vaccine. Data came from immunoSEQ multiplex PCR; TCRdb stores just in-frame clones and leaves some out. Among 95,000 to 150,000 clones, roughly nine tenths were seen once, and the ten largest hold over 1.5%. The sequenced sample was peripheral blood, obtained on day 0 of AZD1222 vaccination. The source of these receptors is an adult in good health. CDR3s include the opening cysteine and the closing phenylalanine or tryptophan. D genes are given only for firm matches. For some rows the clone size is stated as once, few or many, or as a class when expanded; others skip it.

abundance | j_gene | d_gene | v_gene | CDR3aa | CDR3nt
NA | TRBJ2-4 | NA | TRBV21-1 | CASSKGVRKGENIQYF | TGTGCCAGCAGCAAAGGAGTAAGAAAGGGGGAAAACATTCAGTACTTC
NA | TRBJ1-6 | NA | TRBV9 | CASSRDHSNSPLHF | TGTGCCAGCAGCCGCGACCACTCAAATTCACCCCTCCACTTT
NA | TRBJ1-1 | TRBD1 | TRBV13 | CASSYRQGSVMNTEAFF | TGTGCCAGCAGCTATCGACAGGGGTCGGTGATGAACACTGAAGCTTTCTTT
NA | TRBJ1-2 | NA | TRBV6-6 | CASSYGGGHYGYTF | TGTGCCAGCAGTTACGGCGGTGGGCACTATGGCTACACCTTC
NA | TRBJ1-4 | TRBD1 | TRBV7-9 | CASSRDSAATNEKLFF | TGTGCCAGCAGCCGGGACAGCGCTGCAACTAATGAAAAACTGTTTTTT
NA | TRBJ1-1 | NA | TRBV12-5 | CASGKRNRESTEAFF | TGTGCTAGTGGTAAACGCAACAGGGAGAGCACTGAAGCTTTCTTT
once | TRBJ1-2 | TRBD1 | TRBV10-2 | CASSESRGGGWGYTF | TGCGCCAGCAGTGAGTCGAGGGGAGGGGGCTGGGGCTACACCTTC
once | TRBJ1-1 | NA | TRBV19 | CATSSQGNTEAFF | TGTGCAACAAGTTCCCAGGGGAACACTGAAGCTTTCTTT
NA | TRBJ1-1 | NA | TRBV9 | CASSPTPQAIAGSSEAFF | TGTGCCAGCAGCCCGACACCTCAAGCCATCGCGGGGTCCTCTGAAGCTTTCTTT
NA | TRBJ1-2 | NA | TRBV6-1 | CASSEADDSYGYTF | TGTGCCAGCAGTGAAGCCGACGATTCTTATGGCTACACCTTC
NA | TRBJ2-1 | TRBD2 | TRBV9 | CASSVGASGAYNEQFF | TGTGCCAGCAGCGTAGGAGCTAGCGGAGCCTACAATGAGCAGTTCTTC
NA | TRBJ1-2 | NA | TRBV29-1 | CSALTANYGYTF | TGCAGCGCTCTGACGGCTAACTATGGCTACACCTTC
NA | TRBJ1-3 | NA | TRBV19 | CASSMRQSLTGNTIYF | TGTGCCAGTAGTATGAGGCAGAGCTTGACGGGAAACACCATATATTTT
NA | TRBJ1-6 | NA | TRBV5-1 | CASSLAQTGSPLHF | TGCGCCAGCAGCTTGGCCCAGACGGGTTCACCCCTCCACTTT
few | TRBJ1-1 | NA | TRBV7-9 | CASSFGREGTEAFF | TGTGCCAGCAGCTTTGGGAGGGAGGGGACTGAAGCTTTCTTT
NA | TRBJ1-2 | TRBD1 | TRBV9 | CASSVAPQGAYGYTF | TGTGCCAGCAGCGTGGCCCCTCAGGGGGCATATGGCTACACCTTC
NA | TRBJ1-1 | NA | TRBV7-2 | CASSLVGRGTEAFF | TGTGCCAGCAGCTTAGTGGGTCGGGGCACTGAAGCTTTCTTT
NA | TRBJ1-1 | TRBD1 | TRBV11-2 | CASSPYPGQVEAFF | TGTGCCAGCAGCCCCTATCCGGGACAGGTAGAAGCTTTCTTT
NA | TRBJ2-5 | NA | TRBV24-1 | CATSDSTETQYF | TGTGCCACCAGTGACTCTACGGAGACCCAGTACTTC
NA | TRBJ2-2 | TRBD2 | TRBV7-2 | CASSLSGMGTGELFF | TGTGCCAGCAGCCTGAGCGGGATGGGTACCGGGGAGCTGTTTTTT
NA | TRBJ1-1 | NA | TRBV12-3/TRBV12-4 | CASSSKVYTEAFF | TGTGCCAGCAGTTCAAAGGTCTACACTGAAGCTTTCTTT
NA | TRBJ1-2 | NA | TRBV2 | CASSGQSYGYTF | TGTGCCAGCAGTGGACAGTCCTATGGCTACACCTTC
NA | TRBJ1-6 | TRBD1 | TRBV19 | CASGPGDRRNSPLHF | TGTGCCAGTGGCCCGGGGGACAGAAGAAATTCACCCCTCCACTTT
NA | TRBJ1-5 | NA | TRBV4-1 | CASSQDRGNQPQHF | TGCGCCAGCAGCCAAGACAGGGGCAATCAGCCCCAGCATTTT
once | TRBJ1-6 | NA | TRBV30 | CAWTGHINSPLHF | TGTGCCTGGACGGGACATATTAATTCACCCCTCCACTTT
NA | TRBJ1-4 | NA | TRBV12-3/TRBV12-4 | CASRQGVDEKLFF | TGTGCCAGCAGACAGGGAGTCGATGAAAAACTGTTTTTT
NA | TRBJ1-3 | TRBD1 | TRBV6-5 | CASSGQAPGNTIYF | TGTGCCAGCAGCGGACAGGCCCCTGGAAACACCATATATTTT
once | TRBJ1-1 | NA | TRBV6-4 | CASRAARGEAFF | TGTGCCAGCAGGGCTGCGAGAGGTGAAGCTTTCTTT
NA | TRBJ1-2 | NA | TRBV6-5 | CASTPGTTDGGYTF | TGTGCCAGCACCCCCGGGACAACTGATGGTGGCTACACCTTC